These 4 T cell receptor beta chains were all obtained from the same sample, sequenced in a study of T cells after yellow fever vaccination. TCRdb re-called the 5' RACE reads through MiXCR, storing one row per CDR3 protein. The sample consists of roughly 250,000 distinct CDR3 sequences, 10% to 15% of them appearing once. Material: CD4+ T cells sorted from PBMCs, obtained 45 days after the yellow fever booster vaccination. Receptor source: a man aged 25 to 45 who received the YFV17D yellow fever vaccine.

The V call is TRBV7-9, the J call TRBJ2-1; 7 positions match TRBD2. The CDR3 totals 16 residues. CDR1 is SEHNR, CDR2 FQNEAQ, per germline (reference sequence). Germline trimming cut 0 bases from V and 5 bases from J; bases unmatched to any gene: 7. CDR3 bases: TGTGCCAGCAGCTTAGCTACCAGCGGGATTCACAATGAGCAGTTCTTC. It yields the protein CASSLATSGIHNEQFF.

This clonotype was picked up a small number of times. The chain has TRBV10-1 and TRBJ2-2; D gene unclear. The CDR3 totals 13 residues. The V and J ends lost 2 bases and 6 bases respectively, with 7 bases between them. From germline, CDR1 is WNHNN and CDR2 SYGVQD (reference sequence). CDR3 residues: CASSEGQPGELFF. The CDR3 DNA reads as TGCGCCAGCAGTGAGGGTCAACCCGGGGAGCTGTTTTTT.

The chain is built from TRBV4-3 and TRBJ1-4; possible D gene TRBD1, 5 bases. The CDR3 is 15 amino acids. V was cut by 1 base and J by 7 bases, with 13 bases left in between. From germline, CDR1 is LGHNA and CDR2 YSLEER. CDR3 in DNA: TGCGCCAGCAGCCAAGTGCCGGGGAGGGGTGAAAAACTGTTTTTT. Protein: CASSQVPGRGEKLFF.

This clonotype showed up just a few times. The chain uses TRBV20-1 and TRBJ2-7, with unresolved D. The CDR3 is made up of 13 amino acids. V shed 6 bases and J shed 4 bases, with 16 bases lying between them. The germline gives CDR1 DFQATT, CDR2 SNEGSKA (reference sequence). The CDR3 sequence: CSAPRMLGYEQYF. The CDR3 coding sequence is TGCAGTGCACCCCGAATGTTAGGATACGAGCAGTACTTC.